This entry describes one TCR beta chain. Its antigen is not identified. This sample is part of a study of vaccination and CD4 T cells after COVID-19. Scientists ran DNA taken from cultured CD4+ T cells through the Oncomine TCR Beta short-read assay for sequencing. TCRdb reprocessed the PCR reads via MiXCR and lists one record per CDR3 protein. The sample lists more than 9,000 distinct CDR3 sequences; under 50% were seen once. As to treatment: roughly ten-day PBMC culture with coronavirus spike peptide pools or control peptides (ViraFEST assay). Before TCRs were sequenced, ViraFEST expanded antigen-specific T cells with peptide pools. Germline trimming cut 0 bases from V and 6 bases from J; bases unmatched to any gene: 8. Germline values: CDR1 LNHNV, CDR2 YYDKDF (reference sequence). The CDR3 is 16 residues long.

Input material: CD4+ T cells from blood, cultured in vitro. The TCR originated in a human donor who had recovered from COVID-19. V usage is TRBV15 and J usage is TRBJ2-1; 7 positions agree with TRBD1. The chain's CDR3 is CATSRDFATGSNEQFF. The DNA for the CDR3 is TGTGCCACCAGCAGAGACTTTGCGACAGGGAGCAATGAGCAGTTCTTC.